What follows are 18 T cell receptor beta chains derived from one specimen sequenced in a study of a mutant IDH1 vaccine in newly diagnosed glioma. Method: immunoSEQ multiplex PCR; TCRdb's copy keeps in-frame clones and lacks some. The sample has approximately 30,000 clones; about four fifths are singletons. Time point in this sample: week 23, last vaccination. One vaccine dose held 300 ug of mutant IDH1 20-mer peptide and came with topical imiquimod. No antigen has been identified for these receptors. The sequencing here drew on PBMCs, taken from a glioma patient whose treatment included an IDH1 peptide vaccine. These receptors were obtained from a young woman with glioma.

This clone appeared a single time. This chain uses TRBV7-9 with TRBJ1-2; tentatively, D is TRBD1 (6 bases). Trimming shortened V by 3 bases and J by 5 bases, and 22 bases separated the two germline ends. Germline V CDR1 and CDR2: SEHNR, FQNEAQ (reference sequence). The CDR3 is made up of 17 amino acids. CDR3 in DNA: TGTGCCAGCAGCTTCCCCGGTGAGGGGGGCCAATATTATGGCTACACCTTC. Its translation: CASSFPGEGGQYYGYTF.

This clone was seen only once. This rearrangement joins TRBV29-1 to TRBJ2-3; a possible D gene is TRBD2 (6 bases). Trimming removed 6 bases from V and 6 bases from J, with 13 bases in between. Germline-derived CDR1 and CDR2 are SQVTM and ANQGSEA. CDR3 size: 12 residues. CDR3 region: CSVGRGMDTQYF. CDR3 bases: TGCAGCGTCGGACGGGGGATGGATACGCAGTATTTT.

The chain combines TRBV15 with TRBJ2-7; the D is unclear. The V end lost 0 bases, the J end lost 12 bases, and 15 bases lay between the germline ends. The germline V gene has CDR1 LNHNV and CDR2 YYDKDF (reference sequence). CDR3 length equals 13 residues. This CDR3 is CATSREGGLRLYF. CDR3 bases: TGTGCCACCAGCAGAGAGGGTGGATTGCGGTTGTACTTC.

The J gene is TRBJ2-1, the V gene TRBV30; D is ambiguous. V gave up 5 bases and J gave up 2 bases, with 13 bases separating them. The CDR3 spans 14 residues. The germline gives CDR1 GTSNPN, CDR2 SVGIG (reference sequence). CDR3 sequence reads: CAWDPSSTYNEQFF. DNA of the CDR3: TGTGCCTGGGACCCATCGTCCACCTACAATGAGCAGTTCTTC.

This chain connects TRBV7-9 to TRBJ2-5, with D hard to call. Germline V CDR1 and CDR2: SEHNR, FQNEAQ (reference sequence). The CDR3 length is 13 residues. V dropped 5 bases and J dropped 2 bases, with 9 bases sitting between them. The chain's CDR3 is CASSTIPQETQYF. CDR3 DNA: TGTGCCAGCAGCACCATCCCTCAAGAGACCCAGTACTTC.

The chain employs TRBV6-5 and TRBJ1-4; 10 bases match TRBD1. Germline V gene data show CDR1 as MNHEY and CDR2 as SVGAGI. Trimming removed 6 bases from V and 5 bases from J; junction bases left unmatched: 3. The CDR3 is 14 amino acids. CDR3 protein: CASSPGQGNEKLFF. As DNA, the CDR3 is TGTGCCAGCAGCCCGGGACAGGGGAATGAAAAACTGTTTTTT.

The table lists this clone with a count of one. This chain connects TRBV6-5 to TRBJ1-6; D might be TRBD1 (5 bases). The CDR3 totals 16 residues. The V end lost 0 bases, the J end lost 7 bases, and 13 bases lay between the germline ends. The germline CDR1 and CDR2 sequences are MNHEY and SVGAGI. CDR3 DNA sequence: TGTGCCAGCAGTTACTCGAGTGCCAGGGCCAATTCACCCCTCCACTTT. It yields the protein CASSYSSARANSPLHF.

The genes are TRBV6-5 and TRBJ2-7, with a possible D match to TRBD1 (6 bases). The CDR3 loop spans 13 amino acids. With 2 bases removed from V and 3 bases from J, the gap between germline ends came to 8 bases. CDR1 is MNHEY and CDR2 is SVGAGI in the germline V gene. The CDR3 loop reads CASSYGQNYEQYF. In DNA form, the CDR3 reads TGTGCCAGCAGTTACGGACAGAACTACGAGCAGTACTTC.

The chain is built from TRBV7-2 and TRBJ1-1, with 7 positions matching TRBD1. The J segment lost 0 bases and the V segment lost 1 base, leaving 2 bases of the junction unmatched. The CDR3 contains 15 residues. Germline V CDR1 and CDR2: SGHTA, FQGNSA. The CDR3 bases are TGTGCCAGCAGCTTAGGGGACAGTATGAACACTGAAGCTTTCTTT. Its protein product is CASSLGDSMNTEAFF.

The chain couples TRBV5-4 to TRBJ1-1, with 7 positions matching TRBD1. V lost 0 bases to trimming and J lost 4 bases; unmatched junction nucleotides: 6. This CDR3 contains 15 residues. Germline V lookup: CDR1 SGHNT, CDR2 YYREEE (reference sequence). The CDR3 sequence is CASSLGWSGGTEAFF. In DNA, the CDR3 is TGTGCCAGCAGCTTGGGCTGGTCAGGGGGCACTGAAGCTTTCTTT.

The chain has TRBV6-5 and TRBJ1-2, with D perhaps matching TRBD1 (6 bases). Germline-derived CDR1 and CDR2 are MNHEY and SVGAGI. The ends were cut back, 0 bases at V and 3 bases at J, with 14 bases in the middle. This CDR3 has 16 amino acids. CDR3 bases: TGTGCCAGCAGTTACTCGAACTGGGACACGGACTATGGCTACACCTTC. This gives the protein CASSYSNWDTDYGYTF.

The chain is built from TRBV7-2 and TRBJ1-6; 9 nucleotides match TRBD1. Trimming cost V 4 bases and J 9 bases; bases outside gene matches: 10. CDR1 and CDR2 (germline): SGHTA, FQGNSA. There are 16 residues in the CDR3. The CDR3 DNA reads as TGTGCCAGCAGCTCCCAAGGGGGGACAGGGTTTTCACCCCTCCACTTT. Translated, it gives CASSSQGGTGFSPLHF.

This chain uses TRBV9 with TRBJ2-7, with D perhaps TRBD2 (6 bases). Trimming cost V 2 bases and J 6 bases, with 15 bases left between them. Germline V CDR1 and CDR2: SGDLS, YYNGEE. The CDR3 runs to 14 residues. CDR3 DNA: TGTGCCAGCAGCGTTTATTTTCAGGGAGGCGAGCAGTACTTC. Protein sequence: CASSVYFQGGEQYF.

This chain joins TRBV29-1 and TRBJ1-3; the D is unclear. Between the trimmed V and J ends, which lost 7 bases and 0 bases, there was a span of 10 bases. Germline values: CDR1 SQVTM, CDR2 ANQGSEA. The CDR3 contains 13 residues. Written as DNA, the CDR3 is TGCAGCGCCCGACACGTCTCTGGAAACACCATATATTTT. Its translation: CSARHVSGNTIYF.

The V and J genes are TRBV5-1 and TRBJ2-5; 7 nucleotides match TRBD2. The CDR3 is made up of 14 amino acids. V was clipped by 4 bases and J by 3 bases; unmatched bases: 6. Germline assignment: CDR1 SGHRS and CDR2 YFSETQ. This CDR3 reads CASSIAGGEETQYF. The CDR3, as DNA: TGCGCCAGCAGCATAGCGGGCGGGGAAGAGACCCAGTACTTC.

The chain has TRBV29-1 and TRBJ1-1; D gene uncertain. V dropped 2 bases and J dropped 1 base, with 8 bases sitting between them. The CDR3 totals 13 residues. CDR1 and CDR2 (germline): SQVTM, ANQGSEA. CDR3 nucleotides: TGCAGCGTTGAATTAATAGAGAACACTGAAGCTTTCTTT. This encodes CSVELIENTEAFF.

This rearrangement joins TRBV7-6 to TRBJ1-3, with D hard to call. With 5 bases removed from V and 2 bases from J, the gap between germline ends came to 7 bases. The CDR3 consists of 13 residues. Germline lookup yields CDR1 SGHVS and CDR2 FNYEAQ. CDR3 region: CASSPKAGNTIYF. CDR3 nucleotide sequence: TGTGCCAGCAGCCCAAAGGCTGGAAACACCATATATTTT.

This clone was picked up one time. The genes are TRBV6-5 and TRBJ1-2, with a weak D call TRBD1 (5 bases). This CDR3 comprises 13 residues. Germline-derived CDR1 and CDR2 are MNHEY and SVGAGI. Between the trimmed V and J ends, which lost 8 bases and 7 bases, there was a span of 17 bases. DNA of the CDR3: TGTGCCAGCCTTGCCCCTGGGGCCCGTGGCTACACCTTC. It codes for CASLAPGARGYTF.